Below, 29 T cell receptor beta chains from the same sample are listed, as sequenced in a study of a mutant IDH1 vaccine in newly diagnosed glioma. Time point meaning: week 5, during vaccination. Topical imiquimod accompanied each vaccine dose, which consisted of 300 ug of mutant IDH1 20-mer peptide. Only in-frame clones appear in the TCRdb table, and some are missing; sequencing was by immunoSEQ multiplex PCR. The table records 56,000 or so clones, roughly 73% of them present only once. These receptors have no identified antigens. The input for sequencing was PBMCs, taken from a glioma patient whose treatment included an IDH1 peptide vaccine. These receptors all stem from a woman aged 40 to 55 with glioma.

The CDR3 loop reads CSAEGVSGYTF. CDR3 DNA sequence: TGCAGTGCGGAGGGGGTTAGTGGCTACACCTTC. The rearrangement links TRBV20-1 to TRBJ1-2, with D possibly matching TRBD1 (6 bases). The V gene's germline CDR1 is DFQATT and CDR2 SNEGSKA (reference sequence). The CDR3 is made up of 11 amino acids. Trimming shortened V by 6 bases and J by 7 bases, and 12 bases separated the two germline ends.

The table lists this clone with a few counts. The chain combines TRBV27 with TRBJ1-6; D call uncertain. Per germline, CDR1 MNHEY and CDR2 SMNVEV (reference sequence). V was cut by 7 bases and J by 7 bases, with 14 bases left in between. The length of the CDR3 is 14 residues. The CDR3 is CASKERLTNSPLHF. The CDR3 coding sequence is TGTGCCAGCAAAGAAAGGCTGACCAATTCACCCCTCCACTTT.

This clone was recorded a few times. The chain uses TRBV9 and TRBJ1-1; D is ambiguous. Germline V gene lookup returns CDR1 SGDLS and CDR2 YYNGEE. Trimming pared 7 bases from V and 3 bases from J, leaving 10 bases between. The CDR3 has 12 residues. The DNA for the CDR3 is TGTGCCAGCGGTAGAGTGGACACTGAAGCTTTCTTT. Its translation: CASGRVDTEAFF.

The V gene is TRBV30, the J gene TRBJ1-4, with 9 nucleotides matching TRBD1. The V gene end was trimmed by 2 bases and the J gene end by 3 bases; junction bases not matched to a gene: 19. Germline lookup yields CDR1 GTSNPN and CDR2 SVGIG (reference sequence). This CDR3 has 20 amino acids. The CDR3 region is CAWSSLLTGTGILANEKLFF. The CDR3 DNA follows: TGTGCCTGGAGTTCTCTTCTGACCGGGACAGGGATATTGGCTAATGAAAAACTGTTTTTT.

This clone has only a few counts. This chain uses TRBV9 with TRBJ1-4; D may be TRBD1 (5 bases). The V and J ends lost 3 bases and 5 bases respectively, with 17 bases between them. Germline V gene lookup returns CDR1 SGDLS and CDR2 YYNGEE. This CDR3 region has 16 residues. This chain's CDR3 is CASSGEAGYPNEKLFF. The DNA for the CDR3 is TGTGCCAGCAGCGGAGAAGCAGGGTATCCCAATGAAAAACTGTTTTTT.

This clone was detected once. This chain links TRBV7-2 with TRBJ1-3, with D maybe TRBD1 (5 bases). Germline values: CDR1 SGHTA, CDR2 FQGNSA. V was clipped by 1 base and J by 2 bases, with 15 bases between them. This CDR3 comprises 17 residues. This CDR3 reads CASSLEAGRVTGNTIYF. The CDR3, as DNA: TGTGCCAGCAGCTTAGAGGCCGGCAGGGTAACTGGAAACACCATATATTTT.

CDR3 sequence reads: CASSKQGAGQPQHF. The CDR3 DNA is TGTGCCAGCAGCAAGCAGGGAGCGGGCCAGCCCCAGCATTTT. The rearrangement uses TRBV5-6 and TRBJ1-5; D may be TRBD1 (5 bases). This CDR3 is 14 amino acids long. CDR1 and CDR2 (germline): SGHDT, YYEEEE. The germline V and J ends were trimmed by 4 bases and 7 bases, with 15 bases remaining between them.

CDR3 bases: TGTGCCAGCAGCGTAACCCCCAGTGGGGGGGAGCTGTTTTTT. Translated: CASSVTPSGGELFF. The J gene is TRBJ2-2, the V gene TRBV7-6; D is unresolved. Germline loops: CDR1 SGHVS, CDR2 FNYEAQ. This CDR3 contains 14 residues. V gave up 5 bases and J gave up 8 bases, with 15 bases separating them.

The gene calls are TRBV9 and TRBJ1-1; D ambiguous. Trimming took off 1 base at V and 6 bases at J, with 10 bases between the two ends. The CDR3 has 13 amino acids. Germline-derived CDR1 and CDR2 are SGDLS and YYNGEE. CDR3: CASSVQWEAEAFF. The CDR3 DNA reads as TGTGCCAGCAGCGTACAGTGGGAGGCTGAAGCTTTCTTT.

V and J are TRBV15 and TRBJ1-2; D possibly corresponds to TRBD1 (6 bases). From germline, CDR1 is LNHNV and CDR2 YYDKDF (reference sequence). With 0 bases removed from V and 6 bases from J, the gap between germline ends came to 14 bases. The CDR3 extends over 15 amino acids. CDR3 protein: CATSRDTTGQNGYTF. The CDR3, as DNA: TGTGCCACCAGCAGAGATACGACAGGTCAGAATGGCTACACCTTC.

The rearrangement uses TRBV7-2 and TRBJ2-5; 13 bases are a match to TRBD2. This CDR3 is 18 amino acids long. J lost 3 bases, V lost 1 base, and 8 bases had no gene match. CDR1 is SGHTA and CDR2 is FQGNSA in the germline V gene. As DNA, the CDR3 is TGTGCCAGCAGCTTAGTCCCGACTAGCGGGGGGATCAAAGAGACCCAGTACTTC. Its protein is CASSLVPTSGGIKETQYF.

The chain combines TRBV6-1 with TRBJ2-6; D not certain. Trimming pared 2 bases from V and 0 bases from J, leaving 5 bases between. The V gene's germline CDR1 is MNHNS and CDR2 SASEGT. The CDR3 sequence is 15 residues long. The CDR3 sequence: CASSESISGANVLTF. The CDR3 DNA is TGTGCCAGCAGTGAAAGTATCTCTGGGGCCAACGTCCTGACTTTC.

The rearrangement links TRBV30 to TRBJ1-1, with a possible D match to TRBD1 (5 bases). The CDR3 extends over 12 amino acids. Germline lookup yields CDR1 GTSNPN and CDR2 SVGIG (reference sequence). V lost 1 base and J lost 7, with 10 bases in between. This chain's CDR3 is CAWSAIGDEAFF. In DNA form, the CDR3 reads TGTGCCTGGAGTGCGATAGGGGATGAAGCTTTCTTT.

The CDR3 DNA reads TGTGCCATCAGGGGGTACAGGGGGAGCTCCTATAATTCACCCCTCCACTTT. It yields the protein CAIRGYRGSSYNSPLHF. This chain joins TRBV10-3 and TRBJ1-6; 8 bases are shared with TRBD1. The germline V gene encodes CDR1 ENHRY and CDR2 SYGVKD. The V gene end was trimmed by 6 bases and the J gene end by 0 bases; junction bases not matched to a gene: 7. The CDR3 totals 17 residues.

V usage is TRBV27 and J usage is TRBJ1-2; TRBD1 is a possible D gene (5 bases). V gave up 5 bases and J gave up 2 bases, with 15 bases separating them. This CDR3 is 15 amino acids long. CDR1 is MNHEY and CDR2 is SMNVEV in the germline V gene (reference sequence). The CDR3, as DNA: TGTGCCAGCAGTGCCACCGGGACGGGGAACTATGGCTACACCTTC. It specifies CASSATGTGNYGYTF.

This rearrangement joins TRBV9 to TRBJ1-2; the D is unclear. Per germline, CDR1 SGDLS and CDR2 YYNGEE. V lost 0 bases to trimming and J lost 6 bases, with 12 bases between them. This CDR3 spans 14 amino acids. DNA for the CDR3: TGTGCCAGCAGCGTAGCCGCTAGGTCAGATGGCTACACCTTC. This translates into CASSVAARSDGYTF.

The chain links TRBV27 to TRBJ1-2; 9 nucleotides match TRBD1. Unmatched junction bases numbered 7, after V lost 4 bases and J lost 7 bases. The CDR3 is 14 amino acids. Germline loops: CDR1 MNHEY, CDR2 SMNVEV (reference sequence). CDR3 DNA: TGTGCCAGCAGTTCTAGGGACAGGGTGGGTGGCTACACCTTC. Translation: CASSSRDRVGGYTF.

The chain has TRBV6-5 and TRBJ2-1; 8 bases agree with TRBD1. Looked up from germline, CDR1 is MNHEY and CDR2 is SVGAGI. The length of the CDR3 is 12 residues. V lost 4 bases and J lost 7; bases outside the gene matches: 0. The CDR3 region is CASSWTGNEQFF. For the CDR3, the DNA is TGTGCCAGCAGTTGGACAGGGAATGAGCAGTTCTTC.

This clone was seen just once. The chain carries TRBV27 and TRBJ1-2; TRBD1 aligns across 9 bases. Germline V gene lookup returns CDR1 MNHEY and CDR2 SMNVEV (reference sequence). This CDR3 contains 15 residues. V dropped 5 bases and J dropped 3; count of bases not matched to a gene: 7. The CDR3: CASSNTGGLDYGYTF. As DNA, the CDR3 is TGTGCCAGCAGTAACACAGGGGGCCTCGACTATGGCTACACCTTC.

The V call is TRBV6-4, the J call TRBJ2-2; D call uncertain. This CDR3 is 15 amino acids long. CDR1 is MRHNA and CDR2 is SNTAGT in the germline V gene. V lost 6 bases to trimming and J lost 1 base, with 12 bases between them. CDR3 region: CASSPDALNTGELFF. The CDR3, as DNA: TGTGCCAGCAGCCCGGACGCACTGAACACCGGGGAGCTGTTTTTT.

The V call is TRBV15, the J call TRBJ2-7; TRBD1 matches 10 bases. In germline, CDR1 is LNHNV, CDR2 YYDKDF (reference sequence). J lost 6 bases, V lost 1 base, and 9 bases had no gene match. The CDR3 covers 16 residues. This chain's CDR3 is CATSRVSSGQGLEQYF. Here the CDR3 DNA reads TGTGCCACCAGCAGAGTATCCTCGGGACAGGGGCTCGAGCAGTACTTC.

This clone was seen a handful of times. The chain couples TRBV6-5 to TRBJ1-4; 8 positions agree with TRBD1. CDR3 size: 12 residues. The V and J ends lost 3 bases and 12 bases, in that order; junction bases with no gene match: 3. Germline V gives CDR1 MNHEY, CDR2 SVGAGI. The CDR3 loop is CASSYQGAELFF. In nucleotides, the CDR3 is TGTGCCAGCAGTTATCAGGGGGCGGAACTGTTTTTT.

The chain employs TRBV29-1 and TRBJ1-2, with D maybe TRBD1 (5 bases). The length of the CDR3 is 13 residues. Germline CDR1 is SQVTM and CDR2 is ANQGSEA. V was clipped by 2 bases and J by 6 bases, with 13 bases between them. CDR3 in DNA: TGCAGCGTTGAAAACGGCAGGGTGGATGGCTACACCTTC. It codes for CSVENGRVDGYTF.

V gene TRBV5-4 combines with J gene TRBJ2-3; 9 nucleotides agree with TRBD1. The CDR3 has 15 amino acids. Germline-derived CDR1 and CDR2 are SGHNT and YYREEE (reference sequence). J lost 2 bases, V lost 4 bases, and 5 bases had no gene match. The CDR3 coding sequence is TGTGCCAGCAGCGGAGGGGACAGGGACACAGATACGCAGTATTTT. Its translation is CASSGGDRDTDTQYF.

The CDR3 is CASSLVSDLAGGYTF. CDR3 DNA: TGTGCCAGCAGCTTAGTCTCAGACCTCGCGGGTGGCTACACCTTC. The genes are TRBV11-2 and TRBJ1-2; D is unresolved. The germline V gene encodes CDR1 SGHAT and CDR2 FQNNGV. The CDR3 runs 15 residues. V dropped 1 base and J dropped 7 bases, with 16 bases sitting between them.

The rearrangement joins TRBV12-5 to TRBJ1-2; D not resolved. Trimming shortened V by 2 bases and J by 6 bases, and 10 bases separated the two germline ends. The CDR3 covers 13 residues. Looked up from germline, CDR1 is LGHNT and CDR2 is FRNRAP. CDR3 coding DNA: TGTGCTAGTGGTTTGCTCCATACGGATGGCTACACCTTC. Its translation is CASGLLHTDGYTF.

The V and J genes are TRBV10-3 and TRBJ2-1; 7 nucleotides align to TRBD2. V lost 2 bases, J lost 1 base, and 2 bases stayed unmatched. There are 15 residues in the CDR3. CDR1 is ENHRY, CDR2 SYGVKD, per germline. The DNA of the CDR3 is TGTGCCATCAGTGAGCGGGGGGTATCCTACAATGAGCAGTTCTTC. Its protein is CAISERGVSYNEQFF.

V usage is TRBV6-6 and J usage is TRBJ2-2, with D unclear. V was trimmed by 2 bases and J by 5 bases, leaving 6 bases between them. The CDR3 has 13 residues. Germline loops: CDR1 MNHNY, CDR2 SVGAGI (reference sequence). CDR3 nucleotide sequence: TGTGCCAGCAGTTACCAGGAAACCGGGGAGCTGTTTTTT. Protein sequence: CASSYQETGELFF.

V usage is TRBV18 and J usage is TRBJ1-1; maybe TRBD1 (6 bases). The CDR3 consists of 14 residues. The germline V and J ends were trimmed by 7 bases and 4 bases, with 16 bases remaining between them. Germline-derived CDR1 and CDR2 are KGHSH and LQKENI. CDR3 protein: CASLNRAVATEAFF. The CDR3 DNA is TGTGCCAGCTTAAACAGGGCGGTGGCCACTGAAGCTTTCTTT.